This T cell receptor beta chain is drawn from a study of T cells after posttransplantation cyclophosphamide. V shed 2 bases and J shed 1 base, with 8 bases lying between them. Germline-derived CDR1 and CDR2 are MRHNA and SNTAGT. The CDR3 covers 14 residues. Busulfan-fludarabine conditioning, marrow transplant, and cyclophosphamide on days +3 and +4 were administered. TCRdb's table, derived via immunoSEQ multiplex PCR, lists solely in-frame clones and lacks some. The sample lists fewer than 13,000 clones, roughly 86% occurring once. The sequencing used CD4+ T cells sorted from PBMCs, collected after allogeneic stem cell transplant with posttransplant cyclophosphamide. The origin of this receptor is a male patient aged 30 to 39 who received an allogeneic stem cell transplant from a related donor, was CMV-positive, and had acute GVHD only. Part of the T cell pool may stem from the graft donor. This chain uses TRBV6-4 with TRBJ2-5; D is ambiguous. The CDR3 coding sequence is TGTGCCAGCAGTGACAATAGCTGCCAAGAGACCCAGTACTTC. This encodes CASSDNSCQETQYF.